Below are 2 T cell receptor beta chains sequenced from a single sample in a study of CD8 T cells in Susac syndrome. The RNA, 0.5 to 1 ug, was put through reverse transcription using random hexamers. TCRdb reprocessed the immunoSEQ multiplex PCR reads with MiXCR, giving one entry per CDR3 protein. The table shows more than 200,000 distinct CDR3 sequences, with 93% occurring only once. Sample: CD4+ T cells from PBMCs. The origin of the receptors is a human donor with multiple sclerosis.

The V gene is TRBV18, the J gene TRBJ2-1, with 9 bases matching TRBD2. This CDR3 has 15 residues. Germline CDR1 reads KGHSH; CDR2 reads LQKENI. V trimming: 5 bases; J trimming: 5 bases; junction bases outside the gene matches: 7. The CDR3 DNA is TGTGCCAGCTCATCGGGACTAGCTAGCAACAATGAGCAGTTCTTC. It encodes CASSSGLASNNEQFF.

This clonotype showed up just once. The CDR3 DNA reads TGTGCCAGCACCCCGGGTCACGGGAGGGAGAAGAGTGATGAGCAGTTCTTC. Translated: CASTPGHGREKSDEQFF. The rearrangement joins TRBV14 to TRBJ2-1, with 8 nucleotides matching TRBD2. With V trimmed by 7 bases and J by 8 bases, 19 bases remained unmatched. Germline loops: CDR1 SGHDN, CDR2 FVKESK. The CDR3 covers 17 residues. The variable domain in full, with the rest retrieved from reference TRBV14 and TRBJ2-1, is EAGVTQFPSHSVIEKGQTVTLRCDPISGHDNLYWYRRVMGKEIKFLLHFVKESKQDESGMPNNRFLAERTGGTYSTLKVQPAELEDSGVYFCASTPGHGREKSDEQFFGPGTRLTVL.